Listed below are T cell receptor beta chains from one sample, sequenced in a study of CD8 T cells in ankylosing spondylitis. TCRdb reanalysed the 5' RACE reads using MiXCR and keeps one entry per CDR3 protein. Of over 600,000 distinct CDR3 sequences in the sample, around 19% are singletons; the top ten hold approximately 18%. Sequenced material: blood, either unsorted or a sorted T cell fraction (not recorded which). The receptors were sampled from a male donor with ankylosing spondylitis. CDR3s include the opening cysteine and the closing phenylalanine or tryptophan. D genes are given only for firm matches. Some rows have no size entry. The others give once, few or many, or a class for an expanded clone.

j_call | cdr3_length | v_call | clone_size | d_call | cdr3_aa | cdr3_nt
TRBJ2-1 | 13 | TRBV12-3/TRBV12-4 | few | . | CASSLGAASGHGF | TGTGCCAGCAGCCTAGGGGCCGCGAGCGGGCATGGCTTC
TRBJ2-1 | 13 | TRBV29-1 | few | . | CSVSESSYNEQFF | TGCAGCGTTTCGGAGAGCTCCTACAATGAGCAGTTCTTC
TRBJ2-2 | 16 | TRBV9 | . | . | CASSPVDSSLTGELFF | TGTGCCAGCAGCCCGGTGGACTCCTCGCTCACCGGGGAGCTGTTTTTT
TRBJ2-3 | 15 | TRBV5-1 | . | . | CASSLESRLTDTQYF | TGCGCCAGCAGCTTGGAGTCCAGGCTCACAGATACGCAGTATTTT
TRBJ1-5 | 15 | TRBV7-8 | . | . | CASSLAPTLNQPQHF | TGTGCCAGCAGCCTCGCCCCGACCCTCAATCAGCCCCAGCATTTT
TRBJ1-1 | 13 | TRBV4-1 | . | . | CASSQGTTAEAFF | TGCGCCAGCAGCCAGGGGACTACTGCTGAAGCTTTCTTT
TRBJ2-2 | 16 | TRBV20-1 | . | . | CSARDGSKIQHGELFF | TGCAGTGCTAGAGACGGCTCCAAAATACAGCACGGGGAGCTGTTTTTT
TRBJ2-1 | 17 | TRBV5-1 | once | TRBD2 | CASSLAGGLAVNNEQFF | TGCGCCAGCAGCTTGGCAGGGGGACTAGCGGTAAACAATGAGCAGTTCTTC
TRBJ2-1 | 17 | TRBV29-1 | few | TRBD2 | CSVGRTIGLADYNEQFF | TGCAGCGTTGGACGGACAATTGGACTAGCGGATTACAATGAGCAGTTCTTC
TRBJ1-1 | 14 | TRBV5-1 | few | . | CASSMSPGYTEAFF | TGCGCCAGCAGCATGAGTCCAGGGTACACTGAAGCTTTCTTT
TRBJ2-7 | 14 | TRBV12-3/TRBV12-4 | . | . | CASSLQGGPYEQYF | TGTGCCAGCAGTTTGCAGGGGGGCCCTTACGAGCAGTACTTC
TRBJ1-4 | 15 | TRBV4-1 | few | TRBD1 | CASSTDRGRNEKLFF | TGCGCCAGCAGCACGGACAGGGGGCGTAATGAAAAACTGTTTTTT
TRBJ1-5 | 13 | TRBV6-6 | . | TRBD1 | CASRGGQAVAQHF | TGTGCCAGCAGGGGAGGACAGGCAGTGGCCCAGCATTTT
TRBJ2-7 | 15 | TRBV7-8 | many | TRBD1 | CASSLRTGGREEQYF | TGTGCCAGCAGCTTGAGGACAGGGGGCCGAGAGGAGCAGTACTTC
TRBJ2-7 | 15 | TRBV28 | . | TRBD2 | CASKNGGGEAYEQYF | TGTGCCAGCAAAAACGGGGGGGGTGAGGCCTACGAGCAGTACTTC
TRBJ1-1 | 14 | TRBV20-1 | . | . | CSARSQGSNTEAFF | TGCAGTGCTAGATCCCAGGGATCAAACACTGAAGCTTTCTTT
TRBJ2-7 | 17 | TRBV12-3/TRBV12-4 | few | TRBD1 | CASRPGQGEAVLYEQYF | TGTGCCAGCAGGCCGGGACAGGGAGAAGCGGTACTCTACGAGCAGTACTTC